This entry lists 4 T cell receptor beta chains sequenced from one sample in a study of PD-1 blockade in classical Hodgkin lymphoma. Relapses following autologous stem cell transplantation were seen in all patients, with brentuximab vedotin exposure varying. Assay used: immunoSEQ multiplex PCR; TCRdb lists only in-frame clones, some missing. This table has 130,000 to 150,000 clones, approximately 72% appearing once. The material sequenced was peripheral blood mononuclear cells (PBMCs), taken before the second cycle of nivolumab. The receptors were sampled from a human donor with classical Hodgkin lymphoma.

J is TRBJ2-3 and V is TRBV6-5; 8 nucleotides line up with TRBD1. The germline V gene encodes CDR1 MNHEY and CDR2 SVGAGI. This CDR3 is built from 15 residues. V lost 0 bases, J lost 1 base, and 0 bases stayed unmatched. The CDR3 region has the DNA TGTGCCAGCAGTTACTCGGGACAGGGCACAGATACGCAGTATTTT. Its translation: CASSYSGQGTDTQYF.

The CDR3 DNA is TGTGCCAGCGCACGTCGGGAGTCCGGGGAGCTGTTTTTT. Its protein is CASARRESGELFF. The chain couples TRBV6-5 to TRBJ2-2, with D possibly TRBD2 on 6 matching bases. Trimming took off 8 bases at V and 6 bases at J, with 13 bases between the two ends. This CDR3 contains 13 residues. Germline-derived CDR1 and CDR2 are MNHEY and SVGAGI.

V gene TRBV30 combines with J gene TRBJ1-2; no clear D. This CDR3 has 11 residues. CDR1 is GTSNPN and CDR2 is SVGIG in the germline V gene (reference sequence). Deletions cut 4 bases from V and 4 bases from J, with 7 bases between. The CDR3 here is CAWKGSYGYTF. In nucleotides, the CDR3 is TGTGCCTGGAAAGGTTCCTATGGCTACACCTTC.

This clone was observed a few times. The chain joins TRBV7-9 to TRBJ2-3; D is possibly TRBD2 (5 bases). Trimming removed 3 bases from V and 5 bases from J, with 15 bases in between. This CDR3 has 15 residues. Germline CDR1 reads SEHNR; CDR2 reads FQNEAQ (reference sequence). DNA of the CDR3: TGTGCCAGCAGCTTCTCGTCCGGAGGAAGAGATACGCAGTATTTT. This sequence encodes CASSFSSGGRDTQYF.